This T cell receptor beta chain derives from a study of CD4 T cells in relation to SARS-CoV-2 and coronaviruses. In the study overall: After less than eleven days of antigen culture, PBMC TCR beta CDR3s were sequenced. Study-level results: Around 60% of donors had memory CD4+ clonotypes crossrecognizing SARS-CoV-2 and common cold coronavirus spike.

CEF-cultured naive and memory CD4+ T cell DNA got survey-level sequencing. The repertoire was sequenced with immunoSEQ multiplex PCR; TCRdb's copy has only in-frame clones and lacks some. The table lists some 45,000 clones, around 79% of them singletons. Sorted naive or memory CD4+ cells met CEF peptides for around ten days. Details on this clone: The antigen is not known.

Germline loops: CDR1 SEHNR, CDR2 FQNEAQ (reference sequence). The CDR3 spans 11 residues. The germline V and J ends were trimmed by 3 bases and 8 bases, with 5 bases remaining between them. Sequences were obtained from naive CD4+ T cells from PBMCs, cultured in vitro. Specified subset: naive CD4+ T cells isolated by negative enrichment. J is TRBJ2-1 and V is TRBV7-9; D is ambiguous. This clonotype originated in an adult with COVID-19. The CDR3 sequence: CASSLNDEQFF. The CDR3 region has the DNA TGTGCCAGCAGCTTGAATGATGAGCAGTTCTTC.